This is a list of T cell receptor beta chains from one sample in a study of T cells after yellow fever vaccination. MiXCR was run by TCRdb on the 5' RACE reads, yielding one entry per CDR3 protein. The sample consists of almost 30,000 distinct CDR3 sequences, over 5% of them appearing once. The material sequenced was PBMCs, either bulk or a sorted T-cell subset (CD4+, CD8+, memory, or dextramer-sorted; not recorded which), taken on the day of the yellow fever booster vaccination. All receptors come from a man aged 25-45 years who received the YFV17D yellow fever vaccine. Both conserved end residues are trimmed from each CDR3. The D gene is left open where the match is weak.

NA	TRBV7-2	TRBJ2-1	ASSALAGTLNNEQF
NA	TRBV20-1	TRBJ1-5	SCGVEPQH
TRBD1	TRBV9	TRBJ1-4	ASSIGTGFGEKLF
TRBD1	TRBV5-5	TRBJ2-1	ASSFPGQGGEQF
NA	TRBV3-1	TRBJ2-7	ASSLGTSGLHSYEQY
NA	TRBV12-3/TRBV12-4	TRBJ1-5	ASSFRDRDQPQH
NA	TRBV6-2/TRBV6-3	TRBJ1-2	ASSYIDVHT
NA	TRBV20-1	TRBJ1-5	SASGGGFNQPQH
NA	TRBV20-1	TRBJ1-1	SAKPGTEAF
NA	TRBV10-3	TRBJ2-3	AINSRAADTQY
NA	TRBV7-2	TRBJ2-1	ASSFLTSNEQF
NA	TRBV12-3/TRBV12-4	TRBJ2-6	ASSFSLGGHGANVLT
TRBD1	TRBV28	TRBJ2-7	ASRSPGTGVEQY
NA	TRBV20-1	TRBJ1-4	SARSNALGGEGEKLF
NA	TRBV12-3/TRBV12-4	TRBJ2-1	ASSQATGGEF
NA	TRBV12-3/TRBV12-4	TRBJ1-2	ASSSWRGAGGYGYT
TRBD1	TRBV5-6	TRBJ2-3	ASSSKQGAWDTQY
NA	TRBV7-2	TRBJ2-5	ASNPGGYRETQY
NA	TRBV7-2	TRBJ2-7	ASSLGRGLIPYEQY
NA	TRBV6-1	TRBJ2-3	ASSEAALRDTQY
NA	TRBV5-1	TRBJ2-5	ASSFGSSQETQY
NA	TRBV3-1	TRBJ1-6	ASSQVSGNSPLH
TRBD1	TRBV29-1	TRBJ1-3	SGRTGPDTIY
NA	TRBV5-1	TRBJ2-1	ASSLRQGGGHEQF
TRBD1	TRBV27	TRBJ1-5	ASSLAQGGNQPQH
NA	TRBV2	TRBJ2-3	ASSDYTQY
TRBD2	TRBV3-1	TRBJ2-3	ASRKEGGADTQY
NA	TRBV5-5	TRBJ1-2	ASSMSSGYT
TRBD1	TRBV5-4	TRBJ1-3	ASSLGQGLSGNTIY
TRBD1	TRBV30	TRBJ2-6	AWSRRQGTGANVLT
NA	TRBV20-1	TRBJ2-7	SASKQGAYEQY
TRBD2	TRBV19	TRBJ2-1	ASSTGGLGYNEQF
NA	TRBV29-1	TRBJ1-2	SVWEGYT
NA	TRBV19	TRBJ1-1	ASSPGVAEAF
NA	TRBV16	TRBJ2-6	ASSPSSGANVLT
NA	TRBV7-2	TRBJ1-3	ASSRDVSGNTIY
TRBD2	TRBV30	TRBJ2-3	AWDPLAGGTDTQY
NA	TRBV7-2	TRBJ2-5	ASSLALEMGFGETQY
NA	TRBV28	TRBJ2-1	ASNTLGEGNEQF
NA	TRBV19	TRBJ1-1	ASSIFSPLSGTEAF
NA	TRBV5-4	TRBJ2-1	ASSSRRAGDNEQF
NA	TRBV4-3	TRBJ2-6	ASSQGFVGANVLT
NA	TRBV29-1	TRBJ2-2	SVDQGAGELF
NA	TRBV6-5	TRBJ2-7	ASSYKRRGEQY
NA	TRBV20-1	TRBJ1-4	SAIKTRGEKLF
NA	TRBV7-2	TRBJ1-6	ASSLAGGTNKKPLH
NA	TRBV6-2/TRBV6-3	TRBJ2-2	ASIPPPHSVHGELF
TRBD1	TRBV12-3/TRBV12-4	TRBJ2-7	ASSLGQAIYEQY
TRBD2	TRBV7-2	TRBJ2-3	ASSPSGSIRTDTQY
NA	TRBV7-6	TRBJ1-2	ASSPFGSDFNYGYT
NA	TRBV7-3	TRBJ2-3	ASSRERTQY
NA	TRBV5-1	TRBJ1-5	ASSSGGNNQPQH
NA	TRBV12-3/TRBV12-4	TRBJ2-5	ASRAIEETQY
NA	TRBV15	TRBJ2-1	ATSREVGGAGANEQF
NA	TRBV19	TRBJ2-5	ASSRVSYETQY
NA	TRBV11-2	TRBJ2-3	ASRYSSGRTDTQY
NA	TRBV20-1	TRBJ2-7	SAYSYEQY
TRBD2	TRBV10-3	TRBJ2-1	AIGRANYNEQF
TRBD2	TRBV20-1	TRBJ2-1	SAETGTSVNNEQF